This T cell receptor (beta chain) came from a study of T-cell memory formation after mild COVID-19. The authors produced TCR alpha and TCR beta cDNA libraries with sample barcodes and UMIs by 5'RACE using constant-segment primers. Each CDR3 protein is one row after TCRdb ran MiXCR on the 5' RACE reads. This sample has approximately 190,000 distinct CDR3 sequences, with approximately 16% found just once. Germline values: CDR1 SGHTA, CDR2 FQGNSA. The J segment lost 8 bases and the V segment lost 4 bases, leaving 19 bases of the junction unmatched. The CDR3 extends over 19 amino acids. This receptor was identified in an adult woman who had mild COVID-19 (a few samples of this study predate the infection). Cell type and time point are not known. Source material: PBMCs or a T cell subset sorted from them (not recorded which). The rearrangement links TRBV7-2 to TRBJ2-3, with 12 bases that match TRBD2. The CDR3 DNA is TGTGCCAGCAGCTCTCCGGCTAGCGGGGGGGCCAGCGCTCGTCGTACGCAGTATTTT. Its translation is CASSSPASGGASARRTQYF.